The rows below give T cell receptor beta chains drawn from one sample of a study of T cell responses to AZD1222 COVID-19 vaccine. Data came from immunoSEQ multiplex PCR; TCRdb stores just in-frame clones and leaves some out. This table has around 100,000 clones, approximately 88% appearing once. The specimen was peripheral blood, collected on day 0 of AZD1222 vaccination. These receptors originate from an adult in good health. The CDR3 runs from the conserved cysteine through the conserved F or W.

>TRBJ1-2|TRBV28
CASSFGGQPNYGYTF
>TRBJ1-2|TRBV7-9
CASSFPSRRTDGYTF
>TRBJ1-6|TRBV28
CASSPFRDSPLHF
>TRBJ1-1|TRBV19
CASSPGEGRSTEAFF
>TRBJ1-2|TRBV6-5
CASSSGTKTYGYTF
>TRBJ1-5|TRBV9
CASGRYNQPQHF
>TRBJ2-1|TRBV7-2
CASSLDPGTSGLNEQFF
>TRBJ2-2|TRBV7-9
CASSIQDTGELFF
>TRBJ1-4|TRBV3-1/TRBV3-2
CASSPGATGKEKLFF
>TRBJ1-1|TRBV30
CAWSEGTHTEAFF
>TRBJ2-1|TRBV7-9
CASSHGLAGGVDEQFF
>TRBJ2-7|TRBV18
CASSPKAGSSYEQYF
>TRBJ2-1|TRBV20-1
CSAGQRNEQFF
>TRBJ2-2|TRBV19
CASSLGQGAGELFF
>TRBJ2-1|TRBV4-1
CASSQLLRYNEQFF
>TRBJ2-6|TRBV7-9
CASSPAGRSGANVLTF
>TRBJ1-5|TRBV28
CASTWAEFSNQPQHF
>TRBJ2-7|TRBV18
CASSPPRTGDYEQYF
>TRBJ1-6|TRBV28
CASRYRDRPNSPLHF
>TRBJ1-5|TRBV28
CASSSYRVSYSNQPQHF
>TRBJ1-1|TRBV28
CASSLPGQTNTEAFF
>TRBJ2-3|TRBV7-2
CASSSPGPGTDTQYF
>TRBJ2-7|TRBV5-1
CASSLAEDLTAEQYF
>TRBJ2-1|TRBV6-1
CASSESVAGLAGAYNEQFF
>TRBJ2-7|TRBV6-5
CASKGGDGSEQYF
>TRBJ2-3|TRBV6-1
CASSEGHGGAKDTQYF
>TRBJ2-7|TRBV5-6
CAGSGRHGGRPGYEQYF
>TRBJ1-2|TRBV2
CASWGTGGNGNGYTF
>TRBJ2-7|TRBV2
CASISSGSSYEQYF
>TRBJ1-1|TRBV7-9
CASSHGQGSFRNTEAFF
>TRBJ2-1|TRBV9
CASSNNPERGGRNEQFF